This T cell receptor (beta chain) was identified during a study of blood T cell repertoires in COVID-19 (dated by TCRdb to about 2020). Context from the whole study: Samples from collaborators originated in the United States, Italy and Spain and spanned both the acute and convalescent phases of COVID-19. The material from the prospective study consisted of cDNA or gDNA derived from T cells, B-cell-depleted T cells, or PBMCs. Where available, HLA class I and class II types were obtained from metadata supplied by the sample provider rather than from assay-based typing. Nearly every sample came with metadata listing a de-identified subject ID, COVID-19 status, age in years and sex. Deeply sampled blood TCRbeta repertoires from subjects exposed to, actively infected with, or recovered from COVID-19 were included in the dataset. The repertoires were made available in a free public database intended to serve as a resource for research on the immune response to SARS-CoV-2. Samples were obtained from the ongoing ImmuneRACE study (first 160 participants) and from 1,254 subjects provided by 6 global collaborators.

As encoded in the germline V gene, CDR1 is MNHEY while CDR2 is SVGAGI. Reading from cysteine to phenylalanine, the CDR3 counts 12 amino acids. Only the CDR3 DNA stays, 36 bases, in frame from base 1. V gives up 4 bases and J gives up 7 bases, and the segment between their germline ends measures 10 bases. Broader findings and caveats from the paper: The quantity of clinical and demographic metadata differed by source and by participant and was supplied without curation.

With respect to this clone: Its antigen is not yet known. No base qualities exist here, and no much larger clone lies one base off it.

Whole blood was collected in K2EDTA tubes by collaborating institutions according to the institutions' own protocols. Collaborator samples were shipped for TCRbeta analysis as frozen whole blood, isolated PBMCs, or DNA extracted from either sample type. The immunoSEQ Assay, a bias-controlled multiplex PCR, was used to amplify TCRbeta CDR3 regions from genomic DNA. Per the authors' processing: Within the assay, amplification of reference gene primers was used to estimate how many nucleated cells each sample contained. To quantify the absolute abundance of each unique TCRbeta CDR3 rearrangement, sequence reads were collapsed and filtered. Productive Simpson clonality was computed per sample as the square root of Simpson's diversity index over productive rearrangements. TCRdb took over this immuneACCESS table, retaining in-frame rearrangements with V and J assigned. Such tables are incomplete; in checked studies, under half of the missing clones stem from an unresolved V gene, and the remainder is unexplained. The D gene and trimming were derived from the DNA, and the V and J assignments and clone size from that table. For this sample the table gives roughly 260,000 clones, of which approximately 80% were detected only once. The top ten hold 4.9% of the sample.

The chain was built from TRBV6-5 and TRBJ1-2, with the D gene uncertain. This TCR derives from a woman of 80 years or more with active or convalescent COVID-19. Sequenced: peripheral blood. The CDR3 protein is CASSSRGGGYTF. In nucleotides, the sequence is TGTGCCAGCAGTTCGCGGGGTGGTGGCTACACCTTC.